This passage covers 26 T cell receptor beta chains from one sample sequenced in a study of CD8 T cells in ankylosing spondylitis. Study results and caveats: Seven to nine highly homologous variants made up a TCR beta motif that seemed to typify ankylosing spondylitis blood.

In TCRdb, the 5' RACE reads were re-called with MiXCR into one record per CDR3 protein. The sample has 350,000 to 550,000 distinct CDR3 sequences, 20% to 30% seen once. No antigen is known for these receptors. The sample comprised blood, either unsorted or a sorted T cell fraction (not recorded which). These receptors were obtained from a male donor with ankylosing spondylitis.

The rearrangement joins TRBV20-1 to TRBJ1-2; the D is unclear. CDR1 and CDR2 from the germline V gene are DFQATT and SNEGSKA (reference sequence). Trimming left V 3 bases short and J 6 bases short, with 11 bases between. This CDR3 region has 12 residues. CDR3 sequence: CSASPLRHGYTF. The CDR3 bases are TGCAGTGCTAGTCCACTCCGGCATGGCTACACCTTC.

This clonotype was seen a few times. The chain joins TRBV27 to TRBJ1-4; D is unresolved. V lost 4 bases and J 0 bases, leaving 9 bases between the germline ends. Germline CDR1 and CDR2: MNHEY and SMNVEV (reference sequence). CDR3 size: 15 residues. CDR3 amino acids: CASSSGYATNEKLFF. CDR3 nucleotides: TGTGCCAGCAGTTCCGGTTATGCAACTAATGAAAAACTGTTTTTT.

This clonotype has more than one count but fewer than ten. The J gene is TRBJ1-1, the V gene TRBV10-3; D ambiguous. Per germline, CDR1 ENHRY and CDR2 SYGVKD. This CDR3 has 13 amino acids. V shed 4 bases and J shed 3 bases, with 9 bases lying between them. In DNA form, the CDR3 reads TGTGCCATCAGTGGGCGGGAGGACACTGAAGCTTTCTTT. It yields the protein CAISGREDTEAFF.

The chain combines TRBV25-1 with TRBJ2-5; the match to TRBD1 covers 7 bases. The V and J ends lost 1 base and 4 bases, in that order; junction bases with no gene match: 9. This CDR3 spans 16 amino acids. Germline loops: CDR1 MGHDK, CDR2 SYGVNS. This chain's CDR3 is CASSEFLNRGGETQYF. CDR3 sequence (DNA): TGTGCCAGCAGTGAATTCCTAAACAGGGGTGGAGAGACCCAGTACTTC.

This CDR3 is CASSSHRGVSNQPQHF. CDR3 bases: TGTGCCAGCAGTTCTCACAGGGGTGTAAGCAATCAGCCCCAGCATTTT. The chain links TRBV6-5 to TRBJ1-5; 7 nucleotides match TRBD1. In germline, CDR1 is MNHEY, CDR2 SVGAGI. Losses at the gene ends were 4 bases for V and 1 base for J; bases not matched to a gene: 7. The CDR3 loop spans 16 amino acids.

The CDR3 spells CSAVLVDQETQYF. DNA of the CDR3: TGCAGTGCCGTATTGGTGGATCAAGAGACCCAGTACTTC. The chain employs TRBV20-1 and TRBJ2-5, with D unclear. Trimming pared 6 bases from V and 2 bases from J, leaving 13 bases between. Germline CDR1 and CDR2: DFQATT and SNEGSKA (reference sequence). The CDR3 is made up of 13 amino acids.

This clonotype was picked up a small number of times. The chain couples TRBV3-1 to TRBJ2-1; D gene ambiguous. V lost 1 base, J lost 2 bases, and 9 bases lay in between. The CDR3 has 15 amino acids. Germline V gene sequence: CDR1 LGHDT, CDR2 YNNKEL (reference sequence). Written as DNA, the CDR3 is TGTGCCAGCAGCCAAGGAAGTCGCCCCTACAATGAGCAGTTCTTC. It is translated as CASSQGSRPYNEQFF.

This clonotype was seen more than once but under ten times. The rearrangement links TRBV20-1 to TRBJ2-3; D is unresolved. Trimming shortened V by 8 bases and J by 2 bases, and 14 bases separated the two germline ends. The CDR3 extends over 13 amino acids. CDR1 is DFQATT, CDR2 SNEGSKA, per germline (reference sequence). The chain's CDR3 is CSSRPWATDTQYF. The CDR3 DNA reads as TGCAGTTCGCGACCTTGGGCCACAGATACGCAGTATTTT.

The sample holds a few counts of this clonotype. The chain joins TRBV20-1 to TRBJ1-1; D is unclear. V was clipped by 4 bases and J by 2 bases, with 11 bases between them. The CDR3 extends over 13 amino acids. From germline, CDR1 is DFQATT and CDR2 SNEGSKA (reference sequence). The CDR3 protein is CSATGSINTEAFF. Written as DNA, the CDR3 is TGCAGTGCTACGGGATCCATAAACACTGAAGCTTTCTTT.

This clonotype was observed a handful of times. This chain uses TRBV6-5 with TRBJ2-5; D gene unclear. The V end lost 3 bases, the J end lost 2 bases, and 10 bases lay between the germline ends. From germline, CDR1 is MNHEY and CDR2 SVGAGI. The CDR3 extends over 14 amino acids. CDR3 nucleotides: TGTGCCAGCAGTTATTCTTGGAATCAAGAGACCCAGTACTTC. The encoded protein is CASSYSWNQETQYF.

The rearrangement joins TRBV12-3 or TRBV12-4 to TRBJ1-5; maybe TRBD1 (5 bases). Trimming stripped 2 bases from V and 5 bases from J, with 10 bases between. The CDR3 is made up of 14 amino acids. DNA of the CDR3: TGTGCCAGCAGTTTATGGGGGGATGATCAGCCCCAGCATTTT. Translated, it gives CASSLWGDDQPQHF.

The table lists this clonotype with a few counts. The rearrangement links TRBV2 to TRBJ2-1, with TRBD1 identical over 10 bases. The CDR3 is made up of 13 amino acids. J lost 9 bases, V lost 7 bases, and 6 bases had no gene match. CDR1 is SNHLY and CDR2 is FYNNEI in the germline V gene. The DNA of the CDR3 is TGTGCCAGCACCCTTGGACAGGGGGGTGAGCAGTTCTTC. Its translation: CASTLGQGGEQFF.

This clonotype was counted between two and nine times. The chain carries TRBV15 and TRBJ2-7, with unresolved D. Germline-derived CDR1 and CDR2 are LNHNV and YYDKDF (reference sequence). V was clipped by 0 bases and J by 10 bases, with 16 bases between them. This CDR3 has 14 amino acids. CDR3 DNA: TGTGCCACCAGCAGAGATCAGCAGAATCGAGAACAGTACTTC. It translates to CATSRDQQNREQYF.

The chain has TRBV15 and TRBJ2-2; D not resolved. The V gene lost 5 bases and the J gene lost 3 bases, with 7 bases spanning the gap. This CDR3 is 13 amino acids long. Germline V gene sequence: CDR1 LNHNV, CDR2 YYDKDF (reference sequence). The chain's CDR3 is CATSQQYTGELFF. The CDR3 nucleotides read TGTGCCACCAGCCAACAGTACACCGGGGAGCTGTTTTTT.

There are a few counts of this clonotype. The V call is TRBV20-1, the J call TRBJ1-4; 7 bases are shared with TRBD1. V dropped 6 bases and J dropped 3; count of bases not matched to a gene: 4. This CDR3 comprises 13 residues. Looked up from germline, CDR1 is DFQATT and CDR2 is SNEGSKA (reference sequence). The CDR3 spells CSAAGTANEKLFF. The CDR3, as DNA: TGCAGTGCCGCCGGGACAGCTAATGAAAAACTGTTTTTT.

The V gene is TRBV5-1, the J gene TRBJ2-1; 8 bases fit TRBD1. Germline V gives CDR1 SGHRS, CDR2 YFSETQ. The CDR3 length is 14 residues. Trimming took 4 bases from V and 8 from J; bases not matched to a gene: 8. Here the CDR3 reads CASSRDRRTDEQFF. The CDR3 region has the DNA TGCGCCAGCAGCCGGGACAGGAGGACCGATGAGCAGTTCTTC.

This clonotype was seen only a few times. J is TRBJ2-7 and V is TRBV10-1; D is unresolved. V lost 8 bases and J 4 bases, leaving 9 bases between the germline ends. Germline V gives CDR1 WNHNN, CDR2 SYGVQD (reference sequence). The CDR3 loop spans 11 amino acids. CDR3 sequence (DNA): TGCGCCAGCGGAAACTCGTACGAGCAGTACTTC. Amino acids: CASGNSYEQYF.

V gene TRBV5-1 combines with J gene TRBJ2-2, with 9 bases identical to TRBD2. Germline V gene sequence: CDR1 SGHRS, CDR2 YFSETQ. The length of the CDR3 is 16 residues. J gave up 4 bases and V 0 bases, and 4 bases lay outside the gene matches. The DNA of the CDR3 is TGCGCCAGCAGCTTGGGGGTAGCGGGAGTCACCGGGGAGCTGTTTTTT. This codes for CASSLGVAGVTGELFF.

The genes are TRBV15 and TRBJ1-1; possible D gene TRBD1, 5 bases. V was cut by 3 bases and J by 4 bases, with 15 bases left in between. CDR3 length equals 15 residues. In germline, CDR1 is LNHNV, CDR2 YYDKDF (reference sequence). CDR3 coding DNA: TGTGCCACCAGCAGCCACCTGGGGGGAGGCACTGAAGCTTTCTTT. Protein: CATSSHLGGGTEAFF.

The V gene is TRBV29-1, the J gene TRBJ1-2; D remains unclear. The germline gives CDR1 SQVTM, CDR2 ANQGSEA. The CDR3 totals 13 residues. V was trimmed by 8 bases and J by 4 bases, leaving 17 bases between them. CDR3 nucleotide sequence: TGCAGCACCCTGATGGACGGAAGCTATGGCTACACCTTC. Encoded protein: CSTLMDGSYGYTF.

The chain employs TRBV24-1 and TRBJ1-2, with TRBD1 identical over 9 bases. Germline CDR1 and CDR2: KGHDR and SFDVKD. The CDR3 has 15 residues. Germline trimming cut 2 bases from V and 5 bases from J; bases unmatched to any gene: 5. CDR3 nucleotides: TGTGCCACCAGTGATTGGGACAGGGTGAATTATGGCTACACCTTC. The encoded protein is CATSDWDRVNYGYTF.

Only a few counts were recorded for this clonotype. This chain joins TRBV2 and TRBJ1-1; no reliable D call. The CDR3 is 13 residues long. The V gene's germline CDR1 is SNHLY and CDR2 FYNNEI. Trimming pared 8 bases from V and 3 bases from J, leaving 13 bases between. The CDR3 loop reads CASAAGFDTEAFF. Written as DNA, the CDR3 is TGTGCCAGCGCGGCAGGCTTCGACACTGAAGCTTTCTTT.

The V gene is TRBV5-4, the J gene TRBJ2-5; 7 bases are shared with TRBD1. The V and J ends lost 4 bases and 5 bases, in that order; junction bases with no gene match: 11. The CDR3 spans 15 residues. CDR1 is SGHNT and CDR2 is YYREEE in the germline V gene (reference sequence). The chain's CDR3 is CASSRPSGGSETQYF. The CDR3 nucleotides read TGTGCCAGCAGCCGTCCATCAGGGGGAAGCGAGACCCAGTACTTC.

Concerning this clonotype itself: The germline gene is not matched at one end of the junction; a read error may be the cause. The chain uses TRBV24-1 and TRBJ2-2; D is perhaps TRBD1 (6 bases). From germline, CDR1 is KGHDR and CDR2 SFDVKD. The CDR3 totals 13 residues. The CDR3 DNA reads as TGTGCCTCCAGCAGGGGAATCACCGGGGAGCTGTTTTTT. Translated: CASSRGITGELFF.

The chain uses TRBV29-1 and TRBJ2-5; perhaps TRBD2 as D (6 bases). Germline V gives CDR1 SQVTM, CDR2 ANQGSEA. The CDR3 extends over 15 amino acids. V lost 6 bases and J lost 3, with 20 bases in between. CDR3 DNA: TGCAGCGTCAGCGGCTGGGGGACGGGAGAAGAGACCCAGTACTTC. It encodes CSVSGWGTGEETQYF.

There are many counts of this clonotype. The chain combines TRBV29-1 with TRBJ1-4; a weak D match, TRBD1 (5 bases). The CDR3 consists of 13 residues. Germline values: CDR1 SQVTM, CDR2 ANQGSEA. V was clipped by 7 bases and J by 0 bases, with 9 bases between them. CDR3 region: CSAGGATNEKLFF. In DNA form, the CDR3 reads TGCAGCGCCGGGGGGGCAACTAATGAAAAACTGTTTTTT.